The 4 T cell receptor beta chains below come from one sample, sequenced in a study of cytomegalovirus exposure and HLA in healthy donors. PCR primers comprised 60 Vbeta and 13 Jbeta primers. TCRdb keeps only in-frame clones here, not all; method: immunoSEQ multiplex PCR. The sample includes about 82,000 clones, around 81% of them seen just once. Sequencing was done on a sample of PBMCs. Receptors originate from a male donor in good health and CMV-seropositive.

J is TRBJ2-1 and V is TRBV28; D remains unclear. V was trimmed by 2 bases and J by 8 bases, leaving 16 bases between them. This CDR3 is built from 15 residues. The V gene's germline CDR1 is MDHEN and CDR2 SYDVKM. CDR3 DNA sequence: TGTGCCAGCAGTTTACCCACGAACACCGCCGATGAGCAGTTCTTC. Translation: CASSLPTNTADEQFF.

The chain combines TRBV5-4 with TRBJ2-1; TRBD2 matches 7 bases. Germline V gives CDR1 SGHNT, CDR2 YYREEE (reference sequence). J lost 1 base, V lost 4 bases, and 5 bases had no gene match. This CDR3 comprises 15 residues. The CDR3 loop reads CASSPRGSSYNEQFF. CDR3 nucleotides: TGTGCCAGCAGCCCACGCGGGAGTTCCTACAATGAGCAGTTCTTC.

The chain is built from TRBV28 and TRBJ2-1, with TRBD2 identical over 7 bases. Germline CDR1 and CDR2: MDHEN and SYDVKM. Trimming removed 7 bases from V and 3 bases from J; junction bases left unmatched: 12. CDR3 size: 16 residues. This CDR3 reads CASTPAGSGNYNEQFF. CDR3 sequence (DNA): TGTGCCAGCACTCCCGCGGGGAGCGGGAACTACAATGAGCAGTTCTTC.

This chain joins TRBV10-1 and TRBJ2-3; D may be TRBD1 (6 bases). V lost 5 bases, J lost 4 bases, and 37 bases lay in between. CDR1 and CDR2 (germline): WNHNN, SYGVQD (reference sequence). The CDR3 spans 22 residues. The CDR3 region has the DNA TGCGCCAGCAGTCCGGGACAAACCTTCATCTCTAGGTTTGTCTCATGTGCAGATACGCAGTATTTT. It encodes CASSPGQTFISRFVSCADTQYF.